Presented here are 9 T cell receptor beta chains from one specimen sequenced in a study of a mutant IDH1 vaccine in newly diagnosed glioma. The time point is: week 47, end of study. All doses held 300 ug of mutant IDH1 20-mer peptide, with topical imiquimod. The repertoire was sequenced with immunoSEQ multiplex PCR; TCRdb's copy has only in-frame clones and lacks some. In the table there are approximately 60,000 clones, around 83% of which are singletons. For these TCRs, the target antigens are not known. Source: PBMCs, taken from a glioma patient whose treatment included an IDH1 peptide vaccine. These receptor sequences come from a man in his thirties or forties with glioma.

The chain is built from TRBV15 and TRBJ1-5, with D maybe TRBD1 (6 bases). CDR3 size: 14 residues. V lost 5 bases, J lost 5 bases, and 13 bases lay in between. Germline-derived CDR1 and CDR2 are LNHNV and YYDKDF (reference sequence). This CDR3 reads CATSHGQTDQPQHF. Here the CDR3 DNA reads TGTGCCACCAGCCATGGACAGACAGATCAGCCCCAGCATTTT.

The rearrangement links TRBV5-1 to TRBJ2-5; 8 bases match TRBD2. The length of the CDR3 is 14 residues. Germline V gene data show CDR1 as SGHRS and CDR2 as YFSETQ. V lost 2 bases, J lost 1 base, and 1 base stayed unmatched. The CDR3 DNA is TGCGCCAGCAGCTTCGGGACTAGCCAAGAGACCCAGTACTTC. It translates to CASSFGTSQETQYF.

The rearrangement uses TRBV11-2 and TRBJ1-6; 7 nucleotides match TRBD1. This CDR3 is built from 14 residues. Germline V CDR1 and CDR2: SGHAT, FQNNGV. V shed 4 bases and J 4 bases; nucleotides not matched to a gene: 1. The CDR3 reads CASSSGQYNSPLHF. Written as DNA, the CDR3 is TGTGCCAGCAGCTCGGGACAGTATAATTCACCCCTCCACTTT.

This rearrangement joins TRBV6-5 to TRBJ2-5; 10 bases fit TRBD2. Germline CDR1 MNHEY, CDR2 SVGAGI. V dropped 5 bases and J dropped 7; count of bases not matched to a gene: 10. This CDR3 is built from 15 residues. The chain's CDR3 is CASSPGLAAAGTQYF. Here the CDR3 DNA reads TGTGCCAGCAGTCCCGGACTAGCGGCTGCAGGGACCCAGTACTTC.

This clone was observed a handful of times. This rearrangement joins TRBV19 to TRBJ1-5; D remains ambiguous. Deletions cut 5 bases from V and 3 bases from J, with 11 bases between. CDR3 size: 14 residues. Germline loops: CDR1 LNHDA, CDR2 SQIVND (reference sequence). DNA of the CDR3: TGTGCCAGTAGTGCTGAGGTTGTCAATCAGCCCCAGCATTTT. This codes for CASSAEVVNQPQHF. The complete variable domain, with remaining parts taken from reference TRBV19 and TRBJ1-5, reads DGGITQSPKYLFRKEGQNVTLSCEQNLNHDAMYWYRQDPGQGLRLIYYSQIVNDFQKGDIAEGYSVSREKKESFPLTVTSAQKNPTAFYLCASSAEVVNQPQHFGDGTRLSIL.

The table lists this clone with a count of one. The chain carries TRBV7-8 and TRBJ1-6; no definite D call. The CDR3 runs 14 residues. Germline V lookup: CDR1 SGHVS, CDR2 FQNEAQ. V lost 4 bases and J 11 bases, leaving 15 bases between the germline ends. The CDR3 reads CASSSINRETPLHF. CDR3 DNA sequence: TGTGCCAGCAGCTCTATTAACCGGGAAACACCCCTCCACTTT.

The CDR3 loop reads CASSLILSQAGNTIYF. CDR3 DNA sequence: TGTGCCAGCAGCCTTATCCTTTCGCAGGCTGGAAACACCATATATTTT. The V call is TRBV28, the J call TRBJ1-3; D remains unclear. The germline CDR1 and CDR2 sequences are MDHEN and SYDVKM. This CDR3 is 16 amino acids long. With 6 bases removed from V and 2 bases from J, the gap between germline ends came to 17 bases.

The rearrangement uses TRBV6-6 and TRBJ2-3; no definite D call. Trimming cost V 2 bases and J 3 bases, with 6 bases left between them. The CDR3 is made up of 13 amino acids. In germline, CDR1 is MNHNY, CDR2 SVGAGI (reference sequence). The CDR3 region is CASSYVGTDTQYF. The CDR3 DNA sequence: TGTGCCAGCAGTTACGTTGGGACAGATACGCAGTATTTT.

J is TRBJ2-4 and V is TRBV11-3; tentatively, D is TRBD1 (6 bases). Per the germline V gene, CDR1 is SGHNT and CDR2 is YENEEA. V was trimmed by 2 bases and J by 2 bases, leaving 13 bases between them. CDR3 length: 16 residues. The CDR3 region has the DNA TGTGCCAGCAGCTTATACAGGGTCTGGACCAAAAACATTCAGTACTTC. Encoded protein: CASSLYRVWTKNIQYF.